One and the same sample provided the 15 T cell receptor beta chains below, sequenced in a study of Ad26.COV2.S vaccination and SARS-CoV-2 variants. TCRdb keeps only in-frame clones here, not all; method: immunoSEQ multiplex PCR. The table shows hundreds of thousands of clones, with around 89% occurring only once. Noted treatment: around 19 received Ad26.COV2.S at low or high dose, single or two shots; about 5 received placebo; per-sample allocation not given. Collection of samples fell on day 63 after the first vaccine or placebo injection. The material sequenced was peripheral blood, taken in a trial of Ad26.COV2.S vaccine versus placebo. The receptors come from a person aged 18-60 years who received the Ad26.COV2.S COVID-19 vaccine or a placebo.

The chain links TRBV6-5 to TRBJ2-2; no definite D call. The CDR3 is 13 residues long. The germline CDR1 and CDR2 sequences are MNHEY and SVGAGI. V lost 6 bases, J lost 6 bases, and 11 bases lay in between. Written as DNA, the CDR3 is TGTGCCAGCAGCCCGGCGGAAGCCGGGGAGCTGTTTTTT. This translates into CASSPAEAGELFF.

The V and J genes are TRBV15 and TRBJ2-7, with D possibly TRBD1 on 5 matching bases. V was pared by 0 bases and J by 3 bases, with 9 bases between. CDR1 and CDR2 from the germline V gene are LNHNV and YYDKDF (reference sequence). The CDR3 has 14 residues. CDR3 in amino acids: CATSREGQGYEQYF. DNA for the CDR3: TGTGCCACCAGCAGAGAAGGCCAGGGCTACGAGCAGTACTTC.

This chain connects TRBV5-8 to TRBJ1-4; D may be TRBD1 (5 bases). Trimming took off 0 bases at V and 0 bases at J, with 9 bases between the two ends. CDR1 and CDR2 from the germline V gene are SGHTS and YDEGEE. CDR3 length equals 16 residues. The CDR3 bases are TGTGCCAGCAGCTTGGTAACGGGGGCAACTAATGAAAAACTGTTTTTT. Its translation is CASSLVTGATNEKLFF.

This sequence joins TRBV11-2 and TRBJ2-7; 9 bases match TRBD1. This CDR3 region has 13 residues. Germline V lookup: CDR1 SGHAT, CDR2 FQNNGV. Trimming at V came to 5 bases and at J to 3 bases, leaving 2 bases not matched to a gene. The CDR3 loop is CASSPGQGYEQYF. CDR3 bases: TGTGCCAGCAGCCCGGGACAGGGCTACGAGCAGTACTTC.

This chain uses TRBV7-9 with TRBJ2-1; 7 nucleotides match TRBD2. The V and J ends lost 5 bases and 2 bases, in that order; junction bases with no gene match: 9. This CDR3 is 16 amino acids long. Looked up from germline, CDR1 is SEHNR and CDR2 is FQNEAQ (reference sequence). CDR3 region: CASSRVAGAPYNEQFF. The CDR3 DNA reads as TGTGCCAGCAGCCGGGTGGCGGGAGCGCCCTACAATGAGCAGTTCTTC.

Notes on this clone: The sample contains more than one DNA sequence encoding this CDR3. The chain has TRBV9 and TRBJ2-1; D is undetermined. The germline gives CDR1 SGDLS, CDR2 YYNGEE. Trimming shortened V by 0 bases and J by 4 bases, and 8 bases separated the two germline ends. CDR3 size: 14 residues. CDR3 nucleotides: TGTGCCAGCAGCGTAGACGCTACATACAATGAGCAGTTCTTC. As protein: CASSVDATYNEQFF.

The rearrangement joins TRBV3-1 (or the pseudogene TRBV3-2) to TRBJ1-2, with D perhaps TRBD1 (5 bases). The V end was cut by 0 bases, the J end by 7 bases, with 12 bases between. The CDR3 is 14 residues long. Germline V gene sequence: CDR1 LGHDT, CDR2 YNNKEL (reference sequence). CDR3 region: CASSQDLGTFGYTF. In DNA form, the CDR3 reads TGTGCCAGCAGCCAAGACCTTGGGACTTTTGGCTACACCTTC.

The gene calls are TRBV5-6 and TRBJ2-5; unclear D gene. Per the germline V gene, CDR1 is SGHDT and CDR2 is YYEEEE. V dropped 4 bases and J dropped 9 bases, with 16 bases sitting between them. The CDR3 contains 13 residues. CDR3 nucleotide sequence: TGTGCCAGCAGCGGGCGACTTGCTAGGGCCCAGTACTTC. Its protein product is CASSGRLARAQYF.

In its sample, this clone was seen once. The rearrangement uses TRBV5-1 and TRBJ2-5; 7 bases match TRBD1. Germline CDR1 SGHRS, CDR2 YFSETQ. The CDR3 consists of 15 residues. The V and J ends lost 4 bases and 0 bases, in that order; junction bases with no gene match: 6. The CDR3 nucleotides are TGCGCCAGCAGCCTCGGGACAGCCAACCAAGAGACCCAGTACTTC. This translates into CASSLGTANQETQYF.

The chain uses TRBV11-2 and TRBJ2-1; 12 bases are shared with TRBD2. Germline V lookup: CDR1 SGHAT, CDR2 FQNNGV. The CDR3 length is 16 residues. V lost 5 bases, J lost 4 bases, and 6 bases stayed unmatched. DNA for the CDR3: TGTGCCAGCAGCGCCCAGACTAGCGGGAGTTACAATGAGCAGTTCTTC. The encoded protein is CASSAQTSGSYNEQFF.

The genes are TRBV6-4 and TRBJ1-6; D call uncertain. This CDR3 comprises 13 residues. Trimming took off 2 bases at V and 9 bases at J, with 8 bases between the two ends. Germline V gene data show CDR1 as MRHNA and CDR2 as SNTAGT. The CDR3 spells CASSDMAGSPLHF. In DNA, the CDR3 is TGTGCCAGCAGTGACATGGCGGGTTCACCCCTCCACTTT.

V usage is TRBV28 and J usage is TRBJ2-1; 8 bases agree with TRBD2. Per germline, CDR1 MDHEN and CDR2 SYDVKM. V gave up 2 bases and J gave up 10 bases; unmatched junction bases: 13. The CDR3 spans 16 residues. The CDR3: CASSLRREAPLWEQFF. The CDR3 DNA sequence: TGTGCCAGCAGTTTACGGCGGGAGGCCCCTCTCTGGGAGCAGTTCTTC. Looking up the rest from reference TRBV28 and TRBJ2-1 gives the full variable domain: DVKVTQSSRYLVKRTGEKVFLECVQDMDHENMFWYRQDPGLGLRLIYFSYDVKMKEKGDIPEGYSVSREKKERFSLILESASTNQTSMYLCASSLRREAPLWEQFFGPGTRLTVL.

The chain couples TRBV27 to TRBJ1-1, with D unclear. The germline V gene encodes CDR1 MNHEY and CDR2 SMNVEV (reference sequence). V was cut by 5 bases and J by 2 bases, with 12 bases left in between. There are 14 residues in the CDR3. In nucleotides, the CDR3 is TGTGCCAGCAGTCCCGGGTCCACCAACACTGAAGCTTTCTTT. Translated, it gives CASSPGSTNTEAFF.

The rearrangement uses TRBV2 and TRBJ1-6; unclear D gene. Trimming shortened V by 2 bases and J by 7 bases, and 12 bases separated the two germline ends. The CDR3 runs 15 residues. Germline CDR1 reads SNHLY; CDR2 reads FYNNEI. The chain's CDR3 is CASSELIPQNSPLHF. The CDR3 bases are TGTGCCAGCAGTGAATTAATCCCCCAGAATTCACCCCTCCACTTT.

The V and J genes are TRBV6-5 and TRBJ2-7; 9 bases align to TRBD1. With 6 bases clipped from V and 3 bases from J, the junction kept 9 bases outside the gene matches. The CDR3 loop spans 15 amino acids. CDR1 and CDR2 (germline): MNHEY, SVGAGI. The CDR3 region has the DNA TGTGCCAGCAGCGACCATAGGACAGGGGTCTACGAGCAGTACTTC. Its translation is CASSDHRTGVYEQYF.